What follows are 21 T cell receptor beta chains derived from one specimen sequenced in a study of T cells in Graves' hyperthyroidism and ophthalmopathy. TCR beta CDR3 regions were amplified from RNA transcripts. The HTBI set primed first-round TCR CDR3 RT-PCR. TCRdb re-analysed the multiplex PCR reads in MiXCR, keeping a single row per CDR3 protein. The repertoire holds about 570,000 distinct CDR3 sequences, with about 45% as singletons. The material sequenced was peripheral blood or thyroid tissue (not recorded which). These receptor sequences come from an adult woman with Graves' disease, either hyperthyroidism or ophthalmopathy (not recorded which).

This clonotype was seen more than once but under ten times. This rearrangement joins TRBV25-1 to TRBJ1-2, with TRBD1 matching over 8 bases. This CDR3 contains 14 residues. With V trimmed by 4 bases and J by 5 bases, 6 bases remained unmatched. Per germline, CDR1 MGHDK and CDR2 SYGVNS. Here the CDR3 reads CASSGDRGPYGYTF. Here the CDR3 DNA reads TGTGCCAGCAGTGGAGACAGGGGACCATATGGCTACACCTTC.

This clonotype was observed once. The chain uses TRBV7-9 and TRBJ2-5; the D gene is possibly TRBD2 (5 bases). Germline V gene lookup returns CDR1 SEHNR and CDR2 FQNEAQ (reference sequence). The CDR3 sequence is 17 residues long. V lost 5 bases and J 0 bases, leaving 19 bases between the germline ends. The CDR3 coding sequence is TGTGCCAGCAGCCTCGGACTTGACGATGGGTACCAAGAGACCCAGTACTTC. As protein: CASSLGLDDGYQETQYF.

This clonotype was counted many times. This chain connects TRBV10-3 to TRBJ2-5, with D possibly being TRBD2 (5 bases). V was shortened by 6 bases and J by 5 bases, with 13 bases between the two germline ends. From germline, CDR1 is ENHRY and CDR2 SYGVKD. The CDR3 runs 13 residues. The CDR3, as DNA: TGTGCCATCAGGGCTAGCCCGCGGGAGACCCAGTACTTC. Residues: CAIRASPRETQYF.

This clonotype has only a few counts. The chain has TRBV30 and TRBJ1-1, with D maybe TRBD1 (5 bases). Germline values: CDR1 GTSNPN, CDR2 SVGIG (reference sequence). The CDR3 is made up of 12 amino acids. Trimming left V 2 bases short and J 9 bases short, with 13 bases between. This chain's CDR3 is CAWSNQGRKAFF. The DNA for the CDR3 is TGTGCCTGGAGTAACCAGGGACGAAAAGCTTTCTTT. Drawing the rest from reference TRBV30 and TRBJ1-1, the complete variable domain is SQTIHQWPATLVQPVGSPLSLECTVEGTSNPNLYWYRQAAGRGLQLLFYSVGIGQISSEVPQNLSASRPQDRQFILSSKKLLLSDSGFYLCAWSNQGRKAFFGQGTRLTVV.

This chain joins TRBV7-9 and TRBJ2-7; D might be TRBD1 (6 bases). The DNA end is a closer match to TRBJ2-1, so the J assignment may be wrong. CDR1 is SEHNR and CDR2 is FQNEAQ in the germline V gene (reference sequence). The CDR3 runs 16 residues. CDR3 nucleotides: TGTGCCAGCAGCCCCAGGGGAGCCAATTTGCAGGGTGAGCAGTTCTTC. It yields the protein CASSPRGANLQGEQFF.

In its sample, this clonotype was seen a few times. This may stem from a read error, because a much larger clone lies one nucleotide away. The J gene is TRBJ2-7, the V gene TRBV19; 7 positions match TRBD2. This CDR3 has 14 amino acids. Germline loops: CDR1 LNHDA, CDR2 SQIVND (reference sequence). The CDR3 bases are TGTGCCAGTAAGACTACTAGCGACTCCTACGAGCAGTGCTTC. It is translated as CASKTTSDSYEQCF.

J is TRBJ1-1 and V is TRBV7-9, with TRBD1 matching over 9 bases. CDR3 length: 20 residues. J gave up 5 bases and V 5 bases, and 24 bases lay outside the gene matches. The germline V gene encodes CDR1 SEHNR and CDR2 FQNEAQ (reference sequence). The CDR3 DNA reads TGTGCCAGCAGCCCAAAGGTGGACAGGGGACAGTTGGCAGTAATAACTGAAGCTTTCTTT. Encoded protein: CASSPKVDRGQLAVITEAFF. The full variable domain, rest sourced from reference TRBV7-9 and TRBJ1-1, is DTGVSQNPRHKITKRGQNVTFRCDPISEHNRLYWYRQTLGQGPEFLTYFQNEAQLEKSRLLSDRFSAERPKGSFSTLEIQRTEQGDSAMYLCASSPKVDRGQLAVITEAFFGQGTRLTVV.

V usage is TRBV5-6 and J usage is TRBJ2-7; tentatively, D is TRBD2 (5 bases). Trimming stripped 4 bases from V and 2 bases from J, with 16 bases between. Germline V gene lookup returns CDR1 SGHDT and CDR2 YYEEEE. This CDR3 comprises 15 residues. The chain's CDR3 is CASSPEERPAYEQYF. For the CDR3, the DNA is TGTGCCAGCAGCCCGGAGGAGAGACCCGCCTACGAGCAGTACTTC.

Ten or more counts support this clonotype. The chain employs TRBV20-1 and TRBJ2-5; D not certain. This CDR3 region has 17 residues. Germline values: CDR1 DFQATT, CDR2 SNEGSKA (reference sequence). V lost 0 bases and J 0 bases, leaving 17 bases between the germline ends. The DNA of the CDR3 is TGCAGTGCTAGAGATAGGGATAGGGCTTTGTACCAAGAGACCCAGTACTTC. Translated: CSARDRDRALYQETQYF.

This clonotype was observed many times. The chain has TRBV12-3 or TRBV12-4 and TRBJ1-1; 8 nucleotides agree with TRBD1. Trimming at V came to 7 bases and at J to 5 bases, leaving 6 bases not matched to a gene. CDR3 length equals 13 residues. The CDR3 coding sequence is TGTGCCAGCACCTTACAGGGGGGGACTGAAGCTTTCTTT. Amino acids: CASTLQGGTEAFF.

This clonotype has at least ten counts. The chain employs TRBV2 and TRBJ1-1; D is ambiguous. Trimming took off 4 bases at V and 2 bases at J, with 11 bases between the two ends. Per germline, CDR1 SNHLY and CDR2 FYNNEI. CDR3 size: 14 residues. CDR3 nucleotides: TGTGCCAGCAGTGCCATAACAGAAAACACTGAAGCTTTCTTT. This codes for CASSAITENTEAFF.

This clonotype was counted many times. The V and J genes are TRBV2 and TRBJ2-5; either TRBD1 or TRBD2 may supply D (5 bases each). The germline V gene has CDR1 SNHLY and CDR2 FYNNEI. V lost 7 bases and J lost 4, with 13 bases in between. The CDR3 runs to 13 residues. In DNA, the CDR3 is TGTGCCAGCAAAGGGACGCTGGTAGAGACCCAGTACTTC. Its translation is CASKGTLVETQYF. Variable domain in full (rest from reference TRBV2 and TRBJ2-5): EPEVTQTPSHQVTQMGQEVILRCVPISNHLYFYWYRQILGQKVEFLVSFYNNEISEKSEIFDDQFSVERPDGSNFTLKIRSTKLEDSAMYFCASKGTLVETQYFGPGTRLLVL.

This clonotype turned up a few times. This chain joins TRBV7-8 and TRBJ1-5; D is undetermined. The CDR3 runs 15 residues. CDR1 and CDR2 (germline): SGHVS, FQNEAQ. V was shortened by 2 bases and J by 4 bases, with 12 bases between the two germline ends. The CDR3 is CASSLSRPRNQPQHF. CDR3 DNA sequence: TGTGCCAGCAGCTTATCACGGCCCAGGAATCAGCCCCAGCATTTT.

This clonotype was seen repeatedly, ten times or more. This chain joins TRBV24-1 and TRBJ1-1; D unclear. V lost 3 bases and J lost 11, with 9 bases in between. The CDR3 sequence is 11 residues long. Germline loops: CDR1 KGHDR, CDR2 SFDVKD. The CDR3 DNA follows: TGTGCCACCAGTGATGGAATACAGGCTTTCTTT. The encoded protein is CATSDGIQAFF.

This clonotype came up many times. V usage is TRBV7-2 and J usage is TRBJ1-1; D is ambiguous. Germline V gene lookup returns CDR1 SGHTA and CDR2 FQGNSA. Between the trimmed V and J ends, which lost 4 bases and 6 bases, there was a span of 12 bases. This CDR3 comprises 13 residues. CDR3 coding DNA: TGTGCCAGCAGCTCAAGACCGGTGGCTGAAGCTTTCTTT. Residues: CASSSRPVAEAFF.

This clonotype was counted at least ten times. The gene calls are TRBV11-2 and TRBJ2-5; TRBD2 matches at 14 bases. The CDR3 contains 16 residues. Germline V gives CDR1 SGHAT, CDR2 FQNNGV. With 5 bases clipped from V and 5 bases from J, the junction kept 7 bases outside the gene matches. CDR3 DNA sequence: TGTGCCAGCAGCAAACCGGGACTAGCGGGAGAGGAGACCCAGTACTTC. This encodes CASSKPGLAGEETQYF.

This clonotype has only a few counts. V and J are TRBV7-8 and TRBJ2-7, with 12 bases identical to TRBD2. Trimming took 6 bases from V and 0 from J; bases not matched to a gene: 12. CDR1 is SGHVS, CDR2 FQNEAQ, per germline. The CDR3 loop spans 18 amino acids. The CDR3 DNA sequence: TGTGCCAGCAGTTTATCGCTAGCGGGAGGGCCGAGCTCCTACGAGCAGTACTTC. It specifies CASSLSLAGGPSSYEQYF.

This clonotype was seen more than once but under ten times. The junction departs from germline at one end; a sequencing error may be responsible. The chain joins TRBV10-3 to TRBJ1-1; no clear D gene. Germline CDR1 ENHRY, CDR2 SYGVKD. This CDR3 region has 12 residues. CDR3 in DNA: TGTGCCATCAGCGGACTGAAGACTGAAGCTTTCTTT. It encodes CAISGLKTEAFF.

The V and J genes are TRBV7-3 and TRBJ2-5, with 12 bases matching TRBD2. The better agreement between TRBJ2-1 and the DNA end casts doubt on the J call. The CDR3 consists of 15 residues. Looked up from germline, CDR1 is SGHTA and CDR2 is FQGTGA. CDR3 coding DNA: TGTGCCAGCAGCTCGACTAGCGGGAGTGAGAATGAGCAGTTCTTC. Amino acids: CASSSTSGSENEQFF.

This clonotype was counted a few times. V gene TRBV5-1 combines with J gene TRBJ1-4; perhaps TRBD1 as D (5 bases). The CDR3 is 16 residues long. Looked up from germline, CDR1 is SGHRS and CDR2 is YFSETQ. Trimming left V 4 bases short and J 5 bases short, with 18 bases between. The CDR3 loop reads CASSPGWGPRNEKLFF. The CDR3 DNA reads TGCGCCAGCAGCCCTGGCTGGGGACCCCGAAATGAAAAACTGTTTTTT.

The chain combines TRBV7-4 with TRBJ2-7, with 9 positions matching TRBD2. The J call is doubtful: the DNA matches TRBJ2-1 better. CDR1 is SGHVT and CDR2 is SQSDAQ in the germline V gene. The length of the CDR3 is 15 residues. The CDR3 reads CASSLQLAGYNEQFF. Here the CDR3 DNA reads TGTGCCAGCAGCTTGCAGCTAGCGGGGTATAATGAGCAGTTCTTC.